Below, 6 T cell receptor beta chains from the same sample are listed, as sequenced in a study of regulatory T cells in long-lasting Graves disease. Time point indicated: newly diagnosed GD, antithyroid drugs for less than 3 months. The TCR library used RNA extracted from PBMCs. To make TCR beta libraries, researchers used iRepertoire HTBI primers and Arm-PCR of CDR3 regions. TCRdb re-analysed the multiplex PCR reads in MiXCR, keeping a single row per CDR3 protein. Of over 350,000 distinct CDR3 sequences in the sample, less than 15% were seen once. The sample also formed part of further work on T cells in Graves' hyperthyroidism and ophthalmopathy.

The sequencing here drew on peripheral blood mononuclear cells (PBMCs), taken at new diagnosis, from a patient treated with antithyroid drugs. The source of these receptors is a woman aged 45-59 years with Graves disease.

This clonotype was picked up many times. The chain couples TRBV2 to TRBJ2-7; D is unresolved. The CDR3 is 15 residues long. The germline V gene has CDR1 SNHLY and CDR2 FYNNEI. Trimming left V 8 bases short and J 4 bases short, with 21 bases between. In nucleotides, the CDR3 is TGTGCCAGCCCCCCCGAACAAACCTCTGGATACGAGCAGTACTTC. It encodes CASPPEQTSGYEQYF.

This clonotype was counted at least ten times. The chain has TRBV5-1 and TRBJ2-1, with 11 bases that match TRBD2. In germline, CDR1 is SGHRS, CDR2 YFSETQ. V trimming: 6 bases; J trimming: 5 bases; junction bases outside the gene matches: 4. The CDR3 spans 14 residues. CDR3 DNA sequence: TGCGCCAGCATGAGGACTAGCGGGCACAATGAGCAGTTCTTC. As protein: CASMRTSGHNEQFF.

This clonotype was seen many times. This chain connects TRBV28 to TRBJ2-4; possible D gene TRBD2, 5 bases. Trimming pared 3 bases from V and 0 bases from J, leaving 9 bases between. This CDR3 spans 15 amino acids. Germline CDR1 reads MDHEN; CDR2 reads SYDVKM. The CDR3 sequence is CASSLPGIAKNIQYF. DNA of the CDR3: TGTGCCAGCAGTTTGCCGGGAATAGCCAAAAACATTCAGTACTTC.

This clonotype came up many times. The V and J genes are TRBV20-1 and TRBJ2-3; 10 bases align to TRBD2. There are 16 residues in the CDR3. V lost 1 base to trimming and J lost 4 bases; unmatched junction nucleotides: 8. The germline V gene has CDR1 DFQATT and CDR2 SNEGSKA (reference sequence). The CDR3 DNA reads as TGCAGTGCTAGAGCGCGTCTAGCGGGAGTCGCAGATACGCAGTATTTT. Amino acids: CSARARLAGVADTQYF.

This clonotype appeared many times. V is TRBV7-3 and J is TRBJ1-6; D possibly corresponds to TRBD1 (6 bases). CDR3 length equals 14 residues. Germline CDR1 and CDR2: SGHTA and FQGTGA. Trimming removed 4 bases from V and 7 bases from J, with 11 bases in between. The CDR3: CASSSTGRNSPLHF. Here the CDR3 DNA reads TGTGCCAGCAGCTCGACAGGACGGAATTCACCCCTCCACTTT. The entire variable domain, with the rest obtained from reference TRBV7-3 and TRBJ1-6, is as follows: GAGVSQTPSNKVTEKGKYVELRCDPISGHTALYWYRQSLGQGPEFLIYFQGTGAADDSGLPNDRFFAVRPEGSVSTLKIQRTERGDSAVYLCASSSTGRNSPLHFGNGTRLTVT.

This clonotype occurred many times. The V and J genes are TRBV5-5 and TRBJ2-5; D might be TRBD2 (6 bases). The CDR3 contains 14 residues. V lost 2 bases and J 5 bases, leaving 13 bases between the germline ends. The germline CDR1 and CDR2 sequences are SGHKS and YYEKEE (reference sequence). The CDR3 spells CASSFPGEYETQYF. CDR3 nucleotide sequence: TGTGCCAGCAGCTTCCCGGGGGAGTATGAGACCCAGTACTTC.